Described below is a single T cell receptor (beta chain) sequence and its context. Clones were sequenced by immunoSEQ multiplex PCR, and TCRdb holds only the in-frame ones, with some missing. Found here are around 2,500 clones, about four fifths of them singletons; the top ten hold more than 35%. These data belong to a study of somatic mutations in cytotoxic T cells in rheumatoid arthritis. The CDR3 has 15 amino acids. V lost 6 bases to trimming and J lost 6 bases; unmatched junction nucleotides: 10. CDR1 is ENHRY, CDR2 SYGVKD, per germline. The sample taken for sequencing was CD8+ T cells sorted from blood. The receptor's source is an adult with rheumatoid arthritis. V gene TRBV10-3 combines with J gene TRBJ2-2; 7 bases align to TRBD1. The CDR3 reads CAISPRDSTAGELFF. CDR3 nucleotide sequence: TGTGCCATCAGCCCGAGGGACAGTACCGCCGGGGAGCTGTTTTTT.